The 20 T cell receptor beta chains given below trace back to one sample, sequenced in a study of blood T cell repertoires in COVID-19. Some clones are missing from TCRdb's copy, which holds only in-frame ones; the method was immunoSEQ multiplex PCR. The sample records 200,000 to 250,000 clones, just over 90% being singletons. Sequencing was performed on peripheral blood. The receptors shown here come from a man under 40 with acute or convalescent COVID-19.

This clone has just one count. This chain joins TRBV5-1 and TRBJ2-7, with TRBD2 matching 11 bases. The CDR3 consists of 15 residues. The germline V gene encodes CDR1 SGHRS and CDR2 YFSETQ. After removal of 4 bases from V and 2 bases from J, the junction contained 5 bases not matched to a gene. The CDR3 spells CASSLLTSGAYEQYF. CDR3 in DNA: TGCGCCAGCAGCCTTCTGACTAGCGGGGCCTACGAGCAGTACTTC.

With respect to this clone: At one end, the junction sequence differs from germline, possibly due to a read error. The CDR3 loop reads CASSRGSKDTQYF. The CDR3 DNA is TGTGCCAGCAGCCGCGGTAGCAAAGATACGCAGTATTTT. The genes are TRBV7-3 and TRBJ2-3; D not certain. Germline lookup yields CDR1 SGHTA and CDR2 FQGTGA. The CDR3 has 13 residues.

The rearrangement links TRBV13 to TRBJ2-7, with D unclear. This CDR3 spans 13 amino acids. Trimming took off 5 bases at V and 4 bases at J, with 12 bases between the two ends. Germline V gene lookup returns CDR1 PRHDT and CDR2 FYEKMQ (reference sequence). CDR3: CASSPQNSYEQYF. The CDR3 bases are TGTGCCAGCAGCCCCCAAAACAGTTACGAGCAGTACTTC.

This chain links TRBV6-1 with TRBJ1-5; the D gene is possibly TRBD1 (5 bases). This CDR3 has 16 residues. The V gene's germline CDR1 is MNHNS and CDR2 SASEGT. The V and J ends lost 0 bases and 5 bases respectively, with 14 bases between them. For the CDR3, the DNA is TGTGCCAGCAGTGAAGCGCGGGGGTCAGGCCATCAGCCCCAGCATTTT. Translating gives CASSEARGSGHQPQHF.

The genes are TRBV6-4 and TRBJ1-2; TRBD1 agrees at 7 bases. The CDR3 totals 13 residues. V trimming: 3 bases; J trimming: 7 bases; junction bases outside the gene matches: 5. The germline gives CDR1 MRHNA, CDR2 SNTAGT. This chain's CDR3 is CASSDGDRGGYTF. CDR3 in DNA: TGTGCCAGCAGTGATGGGGACAGAGGTGGCTACACCTTC.

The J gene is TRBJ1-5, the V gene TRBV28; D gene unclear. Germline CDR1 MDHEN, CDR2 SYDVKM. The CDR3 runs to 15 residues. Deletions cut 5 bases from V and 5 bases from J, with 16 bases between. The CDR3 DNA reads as TGTGCCAGCAGTAGCGCTGAGAGTGGTGATCAGCCCCAGCATTTT. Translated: CASSSAESGDQPQHF. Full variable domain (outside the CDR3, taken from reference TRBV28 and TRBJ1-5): DVKVTQSSRYLVKRTGEKVFLECVQDMDHENMFWYRQDPGLGLRLIYFSYDVKMKEKGDIPEGYSVSREKKERFSLILESASTNQTSMYLCASSSAESGDQPQHFGDGTRLSIL.

For the CDR3, the DNA is TGCGCCAGCAGCCGGGGCCAGGGGGCATGGACCGGGGAGCTGTTTTTT. Translated: CASSRGQGAWTGELFF. The chain joins TRBV4-1 to TRBJ2-2, with 8 bases fitting TRBD1. V trimming: 4 bases; J trimming: 5 bases; junction bases outside the gene matches: 9. The CDR3 has 16 residues. The germline CDR1 and CDR2 sequences are MGHRA and YSYEKL.

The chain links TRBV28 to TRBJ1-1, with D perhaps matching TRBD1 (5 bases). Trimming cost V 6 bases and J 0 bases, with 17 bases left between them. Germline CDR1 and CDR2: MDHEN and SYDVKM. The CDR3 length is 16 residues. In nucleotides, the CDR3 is TGTGCCAGCAGAACCGCCGCGTCGGGGGTGAACACTGAAGCTTTCTTT. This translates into CASRTAASGVNTEAFF.

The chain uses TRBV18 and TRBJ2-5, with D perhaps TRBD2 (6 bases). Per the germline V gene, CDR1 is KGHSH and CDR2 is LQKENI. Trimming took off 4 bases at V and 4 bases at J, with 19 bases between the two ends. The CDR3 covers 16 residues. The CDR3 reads CASSRTLVGAGETQYF. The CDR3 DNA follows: TGTGCCAGCTCACGGACCCTGGTGGGAGCGGGAGAGACCCAGTACTTC.

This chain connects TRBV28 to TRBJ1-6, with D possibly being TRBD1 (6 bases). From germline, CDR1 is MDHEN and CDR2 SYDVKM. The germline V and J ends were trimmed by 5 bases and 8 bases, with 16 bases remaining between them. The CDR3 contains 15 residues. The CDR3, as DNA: TGTGCCAGCAGTCGACAGGCCATGAGGGATTCACCCCTCCACTTT. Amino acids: CASSRQAMRDSPLHF.

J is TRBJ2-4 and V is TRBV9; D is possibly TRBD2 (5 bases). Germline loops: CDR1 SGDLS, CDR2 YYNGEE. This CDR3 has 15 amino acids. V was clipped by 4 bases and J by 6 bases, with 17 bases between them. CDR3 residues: CASSHGVSKGNIQYF. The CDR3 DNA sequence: TGTGCCAGCAGCCACGGGGTGTCCAAGGGAAACATTCAGTACTTC.

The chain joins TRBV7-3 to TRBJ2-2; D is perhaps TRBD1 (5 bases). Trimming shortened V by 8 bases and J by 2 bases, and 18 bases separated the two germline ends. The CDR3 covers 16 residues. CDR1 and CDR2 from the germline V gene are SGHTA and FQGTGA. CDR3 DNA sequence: TGTGCCAGCGGCCTTCAGACAGAGATTAACACCGGGGAGCTGTTTTTT. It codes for CASGLQTEINTGELFF.

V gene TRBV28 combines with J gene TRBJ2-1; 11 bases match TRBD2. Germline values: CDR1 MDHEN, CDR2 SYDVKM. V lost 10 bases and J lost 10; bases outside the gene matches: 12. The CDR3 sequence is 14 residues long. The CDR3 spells CATLLAGGRKEQFF. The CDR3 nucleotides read TGTGCCACACTCCTAGCGGGGGGAAGGAAGGAGCAGTTCTTC.

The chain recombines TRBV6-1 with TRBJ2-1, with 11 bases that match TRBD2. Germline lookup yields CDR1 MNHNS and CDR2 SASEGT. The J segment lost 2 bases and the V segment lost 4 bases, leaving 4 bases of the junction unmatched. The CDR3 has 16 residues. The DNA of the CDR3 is TGTGCCAGCAGTGGTGTTAGCGGGAGGGCCTACAATGAGCAGTTCTTC. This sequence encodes CASSGVSGRAYNEQFF.

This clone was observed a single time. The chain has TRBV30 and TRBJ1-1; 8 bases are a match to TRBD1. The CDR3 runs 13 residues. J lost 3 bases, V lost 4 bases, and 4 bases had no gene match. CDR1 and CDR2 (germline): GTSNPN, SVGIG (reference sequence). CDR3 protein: CAWTRQGYTEAFF. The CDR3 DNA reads TGTGCCTGGACAAGACAGGGGTACACTGAAGCTTTCTTT. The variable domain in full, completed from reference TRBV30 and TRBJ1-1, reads SQTIHQWPATLVQPVGSPLSLECTVEGTSNPNLYWYRQAAGRGLQLLFYSVGIGQISSEVPQNLSASRPQDRQFILSSKKLLLSDSGFYLCAWTRQGYTEAFFGQGTRLTVV.

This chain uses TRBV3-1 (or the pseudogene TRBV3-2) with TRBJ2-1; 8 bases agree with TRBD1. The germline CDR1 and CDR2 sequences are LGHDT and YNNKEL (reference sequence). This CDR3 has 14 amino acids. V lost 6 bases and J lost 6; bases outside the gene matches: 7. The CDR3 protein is CASSRQGFFNEQFF. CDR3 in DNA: TGTGCCAGCAGTCGACAGGGGTTTTTCAATGAGCAGTTCTTC.

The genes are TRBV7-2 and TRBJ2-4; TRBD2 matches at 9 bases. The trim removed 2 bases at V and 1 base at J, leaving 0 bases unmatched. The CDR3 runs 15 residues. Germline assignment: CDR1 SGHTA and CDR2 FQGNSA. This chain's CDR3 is CASSLTSGAKNIQYF. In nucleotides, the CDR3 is TGTGCCAGCAGCTTAACTAGCGGGGCCAAAAACATTCAGTACTTC.

Written as DNA, the CDR3 is TGCAGCGTTGCCCGGGACAGGGTTACCGGGGAGCTGTTTTTT. This codes for CSVARDRVTGELFF. J is TRBJ2-2 and V is TRBV29-1; TRBD1 matches 9 bases. Germline-derived CDR1 and CDR2 are SQVTM and ANQGSEA. The CDR3 covers 14 residues. Trimming removed 4 bases from V and 5 bases from J; junction bases left unmatched: 5.

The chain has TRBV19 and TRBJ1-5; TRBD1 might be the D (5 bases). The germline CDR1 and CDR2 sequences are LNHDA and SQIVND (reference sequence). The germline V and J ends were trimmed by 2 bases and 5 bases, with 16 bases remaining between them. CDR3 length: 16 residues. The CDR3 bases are TGTGCCAGTAGTATACGAAAGACAGAACTTGATCAGCCCCAGCATTTT. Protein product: CASSIRKTELDQPQHF.

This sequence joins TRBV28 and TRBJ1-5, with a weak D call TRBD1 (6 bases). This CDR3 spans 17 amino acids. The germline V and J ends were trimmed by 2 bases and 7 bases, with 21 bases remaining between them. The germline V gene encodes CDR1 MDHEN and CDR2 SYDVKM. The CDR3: CASSLRSWSGGGQPQHF. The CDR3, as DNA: TGTGCCAGCAGTTTAAGGAGTTGGTCGGGGGGCGGACAGCCCCAGCATTTT.